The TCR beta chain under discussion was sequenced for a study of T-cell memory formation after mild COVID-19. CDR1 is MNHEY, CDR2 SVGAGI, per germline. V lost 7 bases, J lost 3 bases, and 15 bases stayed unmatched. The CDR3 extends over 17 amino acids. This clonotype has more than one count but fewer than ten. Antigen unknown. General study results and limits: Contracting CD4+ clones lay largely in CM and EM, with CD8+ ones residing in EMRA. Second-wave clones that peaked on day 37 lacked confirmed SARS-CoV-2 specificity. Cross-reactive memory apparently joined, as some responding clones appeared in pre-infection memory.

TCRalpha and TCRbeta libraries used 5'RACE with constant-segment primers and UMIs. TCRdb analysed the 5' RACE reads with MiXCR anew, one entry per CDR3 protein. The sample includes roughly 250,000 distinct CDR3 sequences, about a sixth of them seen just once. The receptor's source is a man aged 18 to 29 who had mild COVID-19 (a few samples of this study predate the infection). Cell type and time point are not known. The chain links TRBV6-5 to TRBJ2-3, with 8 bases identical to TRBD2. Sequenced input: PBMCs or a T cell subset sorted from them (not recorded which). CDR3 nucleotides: TGTGCCAGCACCCGAACCTTGTACGGGGGGGGTACAGATACGCAGTATTTT. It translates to CASTRTLYGGGTDTQYF.